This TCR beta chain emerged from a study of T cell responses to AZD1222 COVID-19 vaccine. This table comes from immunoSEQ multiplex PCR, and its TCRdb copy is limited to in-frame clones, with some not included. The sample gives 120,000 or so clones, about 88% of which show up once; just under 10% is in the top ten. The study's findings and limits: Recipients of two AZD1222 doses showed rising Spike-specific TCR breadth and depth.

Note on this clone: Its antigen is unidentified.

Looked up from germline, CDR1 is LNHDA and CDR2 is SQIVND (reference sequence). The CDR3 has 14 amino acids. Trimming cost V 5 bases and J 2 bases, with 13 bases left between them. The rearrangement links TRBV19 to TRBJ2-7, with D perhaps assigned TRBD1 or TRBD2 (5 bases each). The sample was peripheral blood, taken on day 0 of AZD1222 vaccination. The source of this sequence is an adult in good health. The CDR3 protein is CASSDPGTAYEQYF. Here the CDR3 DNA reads TGTGCCAGTAGTGACCCCGGGACGGCCTACGAGCAGTACTTC.